The present T cell receptor beta chain was sequenced within a study of blood T cell repertoires in COVID-19. Profiled with immunoSEQ multiplex PCR; TCRdb holds only in-frame clones, not every one. In the table there are about 300,000 clones, roughly 90% of which are singletons. CDR1 is SGHVS and CDR2 is FQNEAQ in the germline V gene. Losses at the gene ends were 0 bases for V and 4 bases for J; bases not matched to a gene: 7. The CDR3 length is 17 residues. The clonotype was recovered from a woman in her 30s with COVID-19, enrolled during active disease. The gene calls are TRBV7-8 and TRBJ2-1, with 9 nucleotides matching TRBD2. Input material: peripheral blood. CDR3: CASSLALRAGGYNEQFF. The CDR3 DNA follows: TGTGCCAGCAGCTTAGCCCTCAGGGCGGGAGGGTACAATGAGCAGTTCTTC. Full variable domain (rest looked up from reference TRBV7-8 and TRBJ2-1): GAGVSQSPRYKVAKRGQDVALRCDPISGHVSLFWYQQALGQGPEFLTYFQNEAQLDKSGLPSDRFFAERPEGSVSTLKIQRTQQEDSAVYLCASSLALRAGGYNEQFFGPGTRLTVL.